This entry lists 22 T cell receptor beta chains sequenced from one sample in a study of cytomegalovirus exposure and HLA in healthy donors. PCR amplification relied on 60 Vbeta primers (plus 13 Jbeta primers). Profiled with immunoSEQ multiplex PCR; TCRdb holds only in-frame clones, not every one. The sample lists 60,000 to 100,000 clones, around 78% occurring once. The sequenced sample consisted of PBMCs. Receptor source: a male donor in good health and CMV-seropositive.

In this sample, this clone turned up a few times. CDR3 nucleotides: TGTGCCAGCAGCTCGGGACAGGGGGCGAATGGCTACACCTTC. This translates into CASSSGQGANGYTF. The V and J genes are TRBV5-4 and TRBJ1-2; 12 bases map to TRBD1. Trimming removed 3 bases from V and 6 bases from J; junction bases left unmatched: 3. The CDR3 runs to 14 residues. Germline CDR1 and CDR2: SGHNT and YYREEE (reference sequence).

This chain joins TRBV4-3 and TRBJ2-5; 11 bases align to TRBD1. V gave up 3 bases and J gave up 1 base; unmatched junction bases: 1. The CDR3 contains 15 residues. Germline CDR1 and CDR2: LGHNA and YSLEER. The CDR3 DNA reads TGCGCCAGCAGCCAGGACAGGGGGCGCCAAGAGACCCAGTACTTC. This sequence encodes CASSQDRGRQETQYF.

The chain is built from TRBV7-2 and TRBJ2-4; tentatively, D is TRBD1 (6 bases). Trimming took off 5 bases at V and 6 bases at J, with 14 bases between the two ends. In germline, CDR1 is SGHTA, CDR2 FQGNSA. This CDR3 has 14 residues. CDR3 bases: TGTGCCAGCAGCCAACGGGACATCTTAAACATTCAGTACTTC. Translated: CASSQRDILNIQYF.

The chain joins TRBV6-5 to TRBJ1-6, with D possibly TRBD1 on 6 matching bases. CDR3 size: 13 residues. V shed 7 bases and J shed 10 bases, with 14 bases lying between them. Germline V gene lookup returns CDR1 MNHEY and CDR2 SVGAGI. CDR3 in DNA: TGTGCCAGCAACAGGGACCGATGGTCACCCCTCCACTTT. Translation: CASNRDRWSPLHF.

The rearrangement links TRBV6-5 to TRBJ1-4; D remains unclear. Trimming pared 5 bases from V and 2 bases from J, leaving 9 bases between. CDR3 size: 14 residues. Germline V gene sequence: CDR1 MNHEY, CDR2 SVGAGI. CDR3 sequence: CASSPYSTNEKLFF. The CDR3 nucleotides are TGTGCCAGCAGTCCTTATTCGACTAATGAAAAACTGTTTTTT.

This chain connects TRBV2 to TRBJ2-3; 7 nucleotides match TRBD2. Germline V CDR1 and CDR2: SNHLY, FYNNEI. V lost 7 bases, J lost 3 bases, and 10 bases stayed unmatched. The CDR3 consists of 15 residues. As DNA, the CDR3 is TGTGCCAGCATCTATGGCGGGAGAGGGACAGATACGCAGTATTTT. Its protein product is CASIYGGRGTDTQYF.

V gene TRBV27 combines with J gene TRBJ2-5; D is perhaps TRBD1 (5 bases). Germline V lookup: CDR1 MNHEY, CDR2 SMNVEV (reference sequence). The CDR3 consists of 13 residues. The V end was cut by 4 bases, the J end by 7 bases, with 13 bases between. Here the CDR3 DNA reads TGTGCCAGCAGTTCGACAGTCTCTGGGACCCAGTACTTC. The encoded protein is CASSSTVSGTQYF.

V gene TRBV6-1 combines with J gene TRBJ2-5, with a tentative D call TRBD1 (6 bases). The CDR3 contains 13 residues. Germline V lookup: CDR1 MNHNS, CDR2 SASEGT. The germline V and J ends were trimmed by 7 bases and 2 bases, with 11 bases remaining between them. CDR3 bases: TGTGCCAGCAATCGGGACACGCAAGAGACCCAGTACTTC. Translated: CASNRDTQETQYF.

In its sample, this clone was seen once. This chain's CDR3 is CASSELENNEQFF. The CDR3 region has the DNA TGTGCCAGCAGTGAACTAGAGAACAATGAGCAGTTCTTC. This chain connects TRBV6-4 to TRBJ2-1; D is perhaps TRBD2 (5 bases). Deletions cut 3 bases from V and 5 bases from J, with 8 bases between. The CDR3 runs to 13 residues. Looked up from germline, CDR1 is MRHNA and CDR2 is SNTAGT.

The rearrangement joins TRBV9 to TRBJ2-2, with a weak D call TRBD1 (6 bases). The V gene's germline CDR1 is SGDLS and CDR2 YYNGEE. The V end lost 0 bases, the J end lost 3 bases, and 12 bases lay between the germline ends. CDR3 length: 16 residues. The CDR3 sequence: CASSVAGGRYTGELFF. The CDR3 nucleotides are TGTGCCAGCAGCGTAGCTGGGGGCAGGTACACCGGGGAGCTGTTTTTT.

As for this clone: The junction and the germline gene differ at one end; a read error may be behind it. V is TRBV7-9 and J is TRBJ2-6, with 11 bases matching TRBD1. The CDR3 is 18 amino acids. The germline V gene encodes CDR1 SEHNR and CDR2 FQNEAQ (reference sequence). The CDR3 protein is CSSSFRTGGGSGANVLTF. The CDR3 nucleotides read TGTTCCAGCAGTTTTAGGACAGGGGGCGGGTCTGGGGCCAACGTCCTGACTTTC.

The chain links TRBV6-6 to TRBJ2-1, with 7 bases that match TRBD2. Per the germline V gene, CDR1 is MNHNY and CDR2 is SVGAGI (reference sequence). This CDR3 contains 15 residues. V was pared by 6 bases and J by 5 bases, with 10 bases of the junction left unmatched. Here the CDR3 DNA reads TGTGCCAGCAGCACTGGGGTAGCGGGTCACAATGAGCAGTTCTTC. It translates to CASSTGVAGHNEQFF.

This chain joins TRBV7-2 and TRBJ2-2; D is possibly TRBD2 (6 bases). This CDR3 comprises 16 residues. V lost 1 base, J lost 2 bases, and 11 bases lay in between. Germline values: CDR1 SGHTA, CDR2 FQGNSA. In DNA, the CDR3 is TGTGCCAGCAGCTTAGATGCGGGGCTTAACACCGGGGAGCTGTTTTTT. As protein: CASSLDAGLNTGELFF.

In DNA, the CDR3 is TGTGCCAGCAGCCCTTGGGACAGCGAGAAGGTAAAACTGTTTTTT. Translating gives CASSPWDSEKVKLFF. V is TRBV4-2 and J is TRBJ1-4; 7 bases align to TRBD1. After removal of 4 bases from V and 10 bases from J, the junction contained 12 bases not matched to a gene. Germline V gene sequence: CDR1 LGHNA, CDR2 YNFKEQ. There are 15 residues in the CDR3.

The chain combines TRBV29-1 with TRBJ2-7, with 9 bases identical to TRBD2. The V and J ends lost 1 base and 0 bases, in that order; junction bases with no gene match: 4. Germline loops: CDR1 SQVTM, CDR2 ANQGSEA. This CDR3 is 15 amino acids long. Written as DNA, the CDR3 is TGCAGCGTTGAAGGGGGCGGGGGGGACTCCTACGAGCAGTACTTC. It yields the protein CSVEGGGGDSYEQYF.

The chain has TRBV9 and TRBJ2-2; D may be TRBD1 (5 bases). The CDR3 consists of 15 residues. Deletions cut 0 bases from V and 6 bases from J, with 12 bases between. Germline CDR1 SGDLS, CDR2 YYNGEE. Here the CDR3 reads CASSVEAGWAGELFF. CDR3 DNA: TGTGCCAGCAGCGTAGAGGCAGGGTGGGCCGGGGAGCTGTTTTTT.

The chain joins TRBV7-9 to TRBJ1-2, with 8 bases fitting TRBD1. The CDR3 extends over 16 amino acids. Losses at the gene ends were 2 bases for V and 0 bases for J; bases not matched to a gene: 5. Germline CDR1 and CDR2: SEHNR and FQNEAQ (reference sequence). CDR3 amino acids: CASSLSGGLANYGYTF. The CDR3 DNA follows: TGTGCCAGCAGCTTATCAGGGGGCTTAGCTAACTATGGCTACACCTTC. Based on the CDR3 plus reference TRBV7-9 and TRBJ1-2, the full variable domain is DTGVSQNPRHKITKRGQNVTFRCDPISEHNRLYWYRQTLGQGPEFLTYFQNEAQLEKSRLLSDRFSAERPKGSFSTLEIQRTEQGDSAMYLCASSLSGGLANYGYTFGSGTRLTVV.

This clone was observed a handful of times. The genes are TRBV4-3 and TRBJ1-1, with D uncertain. Trimming stripped 4 bases from V and 0 bases from J, with 15 bases between. The CDR3 sequence is 16 residues long. The germline V gene encodes CDR1 LGHNA and CDR2 YSLEER. The CDR3 here is CASSPHDRVMNTEAFF. CDR3 coding DNA: TGCGCCAGCAGCCCGCATGATCGGGTAATGAACACTGAAGCTTTCTTT.

The chain links TRBV4-3 to TRBJ1-2; D gene ambiguous. The CDR3 has 14 residues. Germline CDR1 reads LGHNA; CDR2 reads YSLEER. V was clipped by 0 bases and J by 4 bases, with 9 bases between them. The CDR3 sequence is CASSQDIPLYGYTF. Written as DNA, the CDR3 is TGCGCCAGCAGCCAAGATATTCCCCTCTATGGCTACACCTTC.

Only a few counts were recorded for this clone. The rearrangement joins TRBV7-3 to TRBJ1-1; D perhaps matches TRBD1 (6 bases). CDR1 and CDR2 (germline): SGHTA, FQGTGA. The CDR3 totals 13 residues. Trimming removed 5 bases from V and 7 bases from J, with 14 bases in between. CDR3 nucleotide sequence: TGTGCCAGCAGCAACTCCAGGGGCGGTGAAGCTTTCTTT. This translates into CASSNSRGGEAFF.

The V call is TRBV15, the J call TRBJ1-1; D is unclear. Germline V gives CDR1 LNHNV, CDR2 YYDKDF (reference sequence). Trimming cost V 2 bases and J 1 base, with 14 bases left between them. This CDR3 region has 16 residues. The CDR3 nucleotides read TGTGCCACCAGCAGATTACCTAGGCGAAGGAACACTGAAGCTTTCTTT. Amino acid sequence: CATSRLPRRRNTEAFF. Using reference TRBV15 and TRBJ1-1 for the parts outside the CDR3, the full variable domain is DAMVIQNPRYQVTQFGKPVTLSCSQTLNHNVMYWYQQKSSQAPKLLFHYYDKDFNNEADTPDNFQSRRPNTSFCFLDIRSPGLGDTAMYLCATSRLPRRRNTEAFFGQGTRLTVV.

The genes are TRBV6-5 and TRBJ1-5; D is perhaps TRBD1 (6 bases). Germline V gene lookup returns CDR1 MNHEY and CDR2 SVGAGI. This CDR3 contains 13 residues. V lost 7 bases, J lost 6 bases, and 13 bases lay in between. CDR3 sequence (DNA): TGTGCCAGCACACAGGGTGGACTTCAGCCCCAGCATTTT. This codes for CASTQGGLQPQHF.